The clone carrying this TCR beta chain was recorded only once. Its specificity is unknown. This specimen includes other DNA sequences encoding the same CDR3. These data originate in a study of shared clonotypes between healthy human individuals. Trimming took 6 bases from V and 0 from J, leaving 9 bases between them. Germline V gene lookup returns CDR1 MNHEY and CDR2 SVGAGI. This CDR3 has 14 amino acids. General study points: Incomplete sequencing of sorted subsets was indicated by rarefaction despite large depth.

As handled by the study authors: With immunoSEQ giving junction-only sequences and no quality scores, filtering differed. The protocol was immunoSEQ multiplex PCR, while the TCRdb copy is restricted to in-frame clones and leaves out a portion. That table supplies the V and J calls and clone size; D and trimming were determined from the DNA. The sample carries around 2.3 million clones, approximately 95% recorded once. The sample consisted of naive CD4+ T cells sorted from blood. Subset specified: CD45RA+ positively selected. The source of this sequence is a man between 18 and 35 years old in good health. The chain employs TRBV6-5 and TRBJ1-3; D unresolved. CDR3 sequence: CASRIDSSGNTIYF. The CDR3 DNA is TGTGCCAGCAGAATAGATTCCTCTGGAAACACCATATATTTT.